A single T cell receptor beta chain is shown here with its context. Its target is not known. This PCR relied on a set of 60 Vbeta primers and 13 Jbeta primers. Assay: immunoSEQ multiplex PCR; the TCRdb copy retains only in-frame clones and omits some. Of 150,000 to 200,000 clones in the sample, over 75% are singletons; the top ten hold less than 0.65%. These data originate in a study of cytomegalovirus exposure and HLA in healthy donors. Overall study results and limits: It was taken for granted in presence/absence analyses that sequencing depth across donors was roughly uniform. About 90% or about 30% of the time was how often most TCR beta V segments were productive, according to an earlier analysis.

Germline assignment: CDR1 GTSNPN and CDR2 SVGIG (reference sequence). J gave up 0 bases and V 8 bases, and 5 bases lay outside the gene matches. The CDR3 totals 13 residues. Sequencing was performed on PBMCs. V gene TRBV30 combines with J gene TRBJ1-1; 8 bases line up with TRBD1. The source is a woman in her forties or fifties in good health and CMV-seronegative. The CDR3 loop is CAGGTGLNTEAFF. As DNA, the CDR3 is TGTGCCGGCGGGACAGGACTGAACACTGAAGCTTTCTTT.